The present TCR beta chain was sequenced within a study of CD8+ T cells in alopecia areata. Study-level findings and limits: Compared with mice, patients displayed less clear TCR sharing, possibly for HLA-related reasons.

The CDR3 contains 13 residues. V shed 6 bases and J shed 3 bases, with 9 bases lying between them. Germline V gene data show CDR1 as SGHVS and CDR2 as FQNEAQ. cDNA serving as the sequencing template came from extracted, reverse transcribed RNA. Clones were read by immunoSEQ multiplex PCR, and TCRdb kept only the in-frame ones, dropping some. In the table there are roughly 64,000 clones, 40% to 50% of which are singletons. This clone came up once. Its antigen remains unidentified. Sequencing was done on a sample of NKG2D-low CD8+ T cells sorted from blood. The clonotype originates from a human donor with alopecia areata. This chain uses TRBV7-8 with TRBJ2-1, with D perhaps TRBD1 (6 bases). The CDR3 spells CASSRDNYNEQFF. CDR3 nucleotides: TGTGCCAGCAGTAGGGACAACTACAATGAGCAGTTCTTC. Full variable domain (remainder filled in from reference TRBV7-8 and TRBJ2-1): GAGVSQSPRYKVAKRGQDVALRCDPISGHVSLFWYQQALGQGPEFLTYFQNEAQLDKSGLPSDRFFAERPEGSVSTLKIQRTQQEDSAVYLCASSRDNYNEQFFGPGTRLTVL.